Listed below are T cell receptor beta chains from one sample, sequenced in a study of T cell responses to AZD1222 COVID-19 vaccine. Data came from immunoSEQ multiplex PCR; TCRdb stores just in-frame clones and leaves some out. The sample has 150,000 to 200,000 clones, around nine tenths seen once; the top ten hold about 2.5%. The specimen was peripheral blood, collected on day 0 of AZD1222 vaccination. The origin of the receptors is an adult in good health. Both conserved end residues are part of each CDR3. A D gene is named only where the DNA matches it firmly. Size is stated for part of the rows, as once, few or many counts, or as a class when the clone is expanded.

d_call: TRBD2; j_call: TRBJ2-2; clone_size: -; v_call: TRBV5-6; cdr3_aa: CASTRLGPLAGANTGELFF; cdr3_nt: TGTGCCAGCACCCGACTTGGACCTCTAGCGGGAGCAAACACCGGGGAGCTGTTTTTT
d_call: -; j_call: TRBJ2-3; clone_size: once; v_call: TRBV27; cdr3_aa: CASSLGRTQYF; cdr3_nt: TGTGCCAGCAGTCTGGGGCGTACGCAGTATTTT
d_call: TRBD2; j_call: TRBJ2-2; clone_size: -; v_call: TRBV7-9; cdr3_aa: CASSFVAGNTGELFF; cdr3_nt: TGTGCCAGCAGCTTCGTAGCGGGAAACACCGGGGAGCTGTTTTTT
d_call: -; j_call: TRBJ1-1; clone_size: -; v_call: TRBV13; cdr3_aa: CASSFATLGGETEAFF; cdr3_nt: TGTGCCAGCAGCTTCGCCACATTAGGGGGTGAGACTGAAGCTTTCTTT
d_call: -; j_call: TRBJ1-2; clone_size: -; v_call: TRBV30; cdr3_aa: CAWSGGGASGYTF; cdr3_nt: TGTGCCTGGAGTGGTGGGGGGGCGAGTGGCTACACCTTC
d_call: TRBD1; j_call: TRBJ2-7; clone_size: -; v_call: TRBV11-2; cdr3_aa: CASSQDRGPREQYF; cdr3_nt: TGTGCCAGCAGTCAAGACAGGGGGCCCCGCGAGCAGTACTTC
d_call: TRBD1; j_call: TRBJ2-1; clone_size: -; v_call: TRBV19; cdr3_aa: CASSMGTGAYNEQFF; cdr3_nt: TGTGCCAGTAGTATGGGGACAGGGGCCTACAATGAGCAGTTCTTC
d_call: -; j_call: TRBJ1-1; clone_size: once; v_call: TRBV19; cdr3_aa: CASSPTGLTEAFF; cdr3_nt: TGTGCCAGTAGTCCCACAGGGTTAACTGAAGCTTTCTTT
d_call: -; j_call: TRBJ1-6; clone_size: few; v_call: TRBV27; cdr3_aa: CASSLARGDSPLHF; cdr3_nt: TGTGCCAGCAGCCTAGCCCGGGGGGATTCACCCCTCCACTTT
d_call: -; j_call: TRBJ1-1; clone_size: -; v_call: TRBV4-1; cdr3_aa: CASSLDEGTEAFF; cdr3_nt: TGCGCCAGCAGCCTGGACGAGGGAACTGAAGCTTTCTTT
d_call: TRBD2; j_call: TRBJ2-1; clone_size: -; v_call: TRBV2; cdr3_aa: CASSEALLAGSYNEQFF; cdr3_nt: TGTGCCAGCAGTGAAGCGCTACTAGCGGGATCCTACAATGAGCAGTTCTTC
d_call: TRBD2; j_call: TRBJ2-2; clone_size: -; v_call: TRBV14; cdr3_aa: CASSHAEREGLWITGELFF; cdr3_nt: TGTGCCAGCAGCCACGCAGAGCGGGAGGGCCTTTGGATCACCGGGGAGCTGTTTTTT
d_call: -; j_call: TRBJ1-3; clone_size: -; v_call: TRBV19; cdr3_aa: CATNLDRASGNTIYF; cdr3_nt: TGTGCCACCAACCTTGACCGGGCTTCTGGAAACACCATATATTTT
d_call: TRBD1; j_call: TRBJ2-5; clone_size: -; v_call: TRBV5-1; cdr3_aa: CASSADRGGETQYF; cdr3_nt: TGCGCCAGCAGCGCCGACAGGGGTGGCGAGACCCAGTACTTC
d_call: -; j_call: TRBJ1-2; clone_size: once; v_call: TRBV4-2; cdr3_aa: CASSQERNPYGYTF; cdr3_nt: TGTGCCAGCAGCCAAGAGAGGAATCCCTATGGCTACACCTTC
d_call: -; j_call: TRBJ1-1; clone_size: -; v_call: TRBV4-1; cdr3_aa: CASSQVREVNTEAFF; cdr3_nt: TGCGCCAGCAGCCAAGTACGTGAAGTGAACACTGAAGCTTTCTTT
d_call: -; j_call: TRBJ1-5; clone_size: -; v_call: TRBV19; cdr3_aa: CASSIARPGPQHF; cdr3_nt: TGTGCCAGTAGTATAGCCCGCCCGGGGCCCCAGCATTTT
d_call: TRBD1; j_call: TRBJ1-3; clone_size: -; v_call: TRBV7-8; cdr3_aa: CASSLSTGRGNTIYF; cdr3_nt: TGTGCCAGCAGCTTATCGACAGGGCGGGGAAACACCATATATTTT
d_call: TRBD1; j_call: TRBJ1-1; clone_size: -; v_call: TRBV5-1; cdr3_aa: CASSLSGGETEAFF; cdr3_nt: TGCGCCAGCAGCTTGTCAGGGGGCGAGACTGAAGCTTTCTTT
d_call: -; j_call: TRBJ1-1; clone_size: once; v_call: TRBV4-1; cdr3_aa: CASSQDGQRGGEAFF; cdr3_nt: TGCGCCAGCAGCCAAGATGGACAGAGGGGTGGTGAAGCTTTCTTT
d_call: -; j_call: TRBJ2-1; clone_size: -; v_call: TRBV29-1; cdr3_aa: CSVGPTPIGAPFF; cdr3_nt: TGCAGCGTTGGGCCGACCCCAATTGGCGCCCCGTTCTTC